Shown below are 27 T cell receptor beta chains from a single sample sequenced in a study of blood T cell repertoires in COVID-19. TCRdb's table, derived via immunoSEQ multiplex PCR, lists solely in-frame clones and lacks some. The top ten hold 3.9% of the sample, which has under 400,000 clones, approximately 89% seen once. The specimen sequenced was peripheral blood. All receptors come from a woman aged 55-70 years with COVID-19, enrolled during active disease.

The rearrangement links TRBV9 to TRBJ2-3, with D possibly being TRBD2 (7 bases). The CDR3 sequence is 16 residues long. Trimming removed 3 bases at V and 1 base at J, with 15 bases between. Germline CDR1 is SGDLS and CDR2 is YYNGEE. CDR3 bases: TGTGCCAGCAGCGCCTCCGGGGGGCTGGGCACAGATACGCAGTATTTT. The encoded protein is CASSASGGLGTDTQYF.

The rearrangement links TRBV27 to TRBJ1-5; maybe TRBD1 (6 bases). The CDR3 runs 16 residues. Per germline, CDR1 MNHEY and CDR2 SMNVEV (reference sequence). The V end lost 1 base, the J end lost 2 bases, and 12 bases lay between the germline ends. CDR3 region: CASSLFPGQGNQPQHF. In DNA form, the CDR3 reads TGTGCCAGCAGTTTATTCCCGGGACAAGGCAATCAGCCCCAGCATTTT.

The chain links TRBV5-1 to TRBJ1-2, with 8 bases fitting TRBD1. From germline, CDR1 is SGHRS and CDR2 YFSETQ. CDR3 size: 14 residues. With 4 bases clipped from V and 3 bases from J, the junction kept 5 bases outside the gene matches. In nucleotides, the CDR3 is TGCGCCAGCAGCATATCAGGGGGCTACTATGGCTACACCTTC. As protein: CASSISGGYYGYTF.

The V call is TRBV6-5, the J call TRBJ1-2; D remains unclear. The CDR3 is 14 residues long. The germline gives CDR1 MNHEY, CDR2 SVGAGI. The ends were cut back, 1 base at V and 8 bases at J, with 14 bases in the middle. This CDR3 reads CASSYLEGSRGYTF. In nucleotides, the CDR3 is TGTGCCAGCAGTTACTTAGAGGGCTCCCGGGGCTACACCTTC.

The chain links TRBV18 to TRBJ2-2; D uncertain. CDR3 size: 16 residues. V lost 1 base to trimming and J lost 2 bases, with 11 bases between them. Germline V gene sequence: CDR1 KGHSH, CDR2 LQKENI. CDR3 DNA sequence: TGTGCCAGCTCACCACGTGTGGCCGCTAACACCGGGGAGCTGTTTTTT. Protein: CASSPRVAANTGELFF.

The rearrangement uses TRBV11-2 and TRBJ1-1; D ambiguous. The CDR3 spans 14 residues. Germline CDR1 and CDR2: SGHAT and FQNNGV. V dropped 5 bases and J dropped 4 bases, with 14 bases sitting between them. The CDR3, as DNA: TGTGCCAGCAGCCGCCCTTTTTCCGGCACTGAAGCTTTCTTT. This translates into CASSRPFSGTEAFF.

The rearrangement joins TRBV25-1 to TRBJ1-1; D not resolved. Germline CDR1 and CDR2: MGHDK and SYGVNS. The CDR3 contains 13 residues. V lost 8 bases, J lost 1 base, and 11 bases lay in between. The CDR3 DNA reads TGTGCCAGCCTTCGGTCGGGGAACACTGAAGCTTTCTTT. The encoded protein is CASLRSGNTEAFF.

The DNA for the CDR3 is TGTGCCAGCTCACCAGTGGCAGTTGAAGCTTTCTTT. This sequence encodes CASSPVAVEAFF. The chain links TRBV18 to TRBJ1-1; unclear D gene. The CDR3 extends over 12 amino acids. Trimming took 2 bases from V and 7 from J, leaving 8 bases between them. Germline V gives CDR1 KGHSH, CDR2 LQKENI.

The V gene is TRBV19, the J gene TRBJ1-4, with 8 bases aligning to TRBD1. Germline V CDR1 and CDR2: LNHDA, SQIVND (reference sequence). CDR3 length equals 18 residues. After removal of 8 bases from V and 8 bases from J, the junction contained 22 bases not matched to a gene. The CDR3 bases are TGTGCCAGTCGGCTACTTGGACAGGGCGAAGGAGGAGGAGAAAAACTGTTTTTT. Its translation: CASRLLGQGEGGGEKLFF.

J is TRBJ1-4 and V is TRBV5-3, with 9 nucleotides matching TRBD1. TRBV5-3 carries the ORF label, with uncertain function. The CDR3 is 15 amino acids. J gave up 5 bases and V 7 bases, and 9 bases lay outside the gene matches. The DNA for the CDR3 is TGTGCCAGACACAGGGGGCAGGGCCCGAATGAAAAACTGTTTTTT. Translating gives CARHRGQGPNEKLFF.

This chain connects TRBV28 to TRBJ1-2; D ambiguous. Germline CDR1 reads MDHEN; CDR2 reads SYDVKM. CDR3 length equals 12 residues. Deletions cut 5 bases from V and 1 base from J, with 5 bases between. The DNA of the CDR3 is TGTGCCAGCAGTCTTGTTAACTATGGCTACACCTTC. Its protein product is CASSLVNYGYTF.

The chain employs TRBV5-6 and TRBJ1-2; 10 bases map to TRBD1. This CDR3 is built from 13 residues. The J segment lost 6 bases and the V segment lost 3 bases, leaving 2 bases of the junction unmatched. Germline V gene data show CDR1 as SGHDT and CDR2 as YYEEEE. The CDR3 reads CASSSGTGDGYTF. Here the CDR3 DNA reads TGTGCCAGCAGCTCCGGGACAGGGGATGGCTACACCTTC.

V is TRBV18 and J is TRBJ1-5; possible D gene TRBD1, 5 bases. V lost 6 bases, J lost 4 bases, and 16 bases lay in between. Germline lookup yields CDR1 KGHSH and CDR2 LQKENI. This CDR3 has 15 residues. The CDR3 nucleotides are TGTGCCAGCTCTCAAAAGCGGGGGGATAATCAGCCCCAGCATTTT. Protein product: CASSQKRGDNQPQHF.

V is TRBV6-1 and J is TRBJ1-2, with 8 bases aligning to TRBD1. V trimming: 2 bases; J trimming: 4 bases; junction bases outside the gene matches: 9. Germline V CDR1 and CDR2: MNHNS, SASEGT. The CDR3 runs 16 residues. The CDR3 DNA follows: TGTGCCAGCAGTGAACAGGGGGCCCTACCTGGCTATGGCTACACCTTC. Its translation is CASSEQGALPGYGYTF.

CDR3 region: CASSKGAGEQPQHF. In nucleotides, the CDR3 is TGTGCCAGCTCCAAGGGGGCAGGGGAACAGCCCCAGCATTTT. This chain connects TRBV18 to TRBJ1-5; 7 nucleotides agree with TRBD1. The CDR3 totals 14 residues. V was pared by 6 bases and J by 7 bases, with 9 bases of the junction left unmatched. Germline V gene data show CDR1 as KGHSH and CDR2 as LQKENI.

The chain recombines TRBV7-2 with TRBJ1-2, with D possibly being TRBD1 (5 bases). This CDR3 region has 13 residues. V was pared by 2 bases and J by 8 bases, with 12 bases between. The germline V gene has CDR1 SGHTA and CDR2 FQGNSA. Written as DNA, the CDR3 is TGTGCCAGCAGCTTACCAGGGCTGGGGGGCTACACCTTC. It specifies CASSLPGLGGYTF.

This chain uses TRBV5-8 with TRBJ1-1; D is possibly TRBD1 (6 bases). The V gene lost 2 bases and the J gene lost 6 bases, with 11 bases spanning the gap. Germline-derived CDR1 and CDR2 are SGHTS and YDEGEE. The length of the CDR3 is 13 residues. CDR3 sequence reads: CASSFSRGAEAFF. The CDR3 nucleotides are TGTGCCAGCAGCTTCTCCAGGGGCGCTGAAGCTTTCTTT.

The DNA of the CDR3 is TGTGCCAGCAGTGGGGGACTGCCTAATGAAAAACTGTTTTTT. Translated, it gives CASSGGLPNEKLFF. The rearrangement joins TRBV2 to TRBJ1-4, with D possibly TRBD1 on 5 matching bases. CDR3 size: 14 residues. Germline-derived CDR1 and CDR2 are SNHLY and FYNNEI. Trimming stripped 4 bases from V and 3 bases from J, with 9 bases between.

The chain is built from TRBV28 and TRBJ1-2; D possibly corresponds to TRBD1 (6 bases). V lost 5 bases to trimming and J lost 7 bases, with 20 bases between them. Germline loops: CDR1 MDHEN, CDR2 SYDVKM. CDR3 length: 15 amino acids. The CDR3 coding sequence is TGTGCCAGCAGTCCGACCGACAGGTCCGCGCGTGGCTACACCTTC. This sequence encodes CASSPTDRSARGYTF.

V usage is TRBV6-2 or TRBV6-3 and J usage is TRBJ1-1, with a possible D match to TRBD1 (6 bases). There are 15 residues in the CDR3. Trimming took off 4 bases at V and 4 bases at J, with 16 bases between the two ends. Germline V CDR1 and CDR2: MNHEY, SVGEGT. CDR3 sequence (DNA): TGTGCCAGCAGTTCACGACAGGCAGTCGGCACTGAAGCTTTCTTT. Protein product: CASSSRQAVGTEAFF.

The V and J genes are TRBV5-6 and TRBJ2-4, with D maybe TRBD1 (6 bases). From germline, CDR1 is SGHDT and CDR2 YYEEEE. This CDR3 comprises 14 residues. V dropped 0 bases and J dropped 7 bases, with 11 bases sitting between them. This CDR3 reads CASSLALRGNIQYF. For the CDR3, the DNA is TGTGCCAGCAGCTTGGCTCTGAGGGGGAACATTCAGTACTTC.

This chain uses TRBV7-2 with TRBJ1-5; TRBD1 aligns across 8 bases. Germline loops: CDR1 SGHTA, CDR2 FQGNSA. V shed 4 bases and J 6 bases; nucleotides not matched to a gene: 5. The CDR3 covers 14 residues. The CDR3 here is CASSYTGGGQPQHF. Here the CDR3 DNA reads TGTGCCAGCAGCTACACAGGGGGAGGTCAGCCCCAGCATTTT.

This clone was detected only once. The chain couples TRBV2 to TRBJ1-5, with D uncertain. The germline CDR1 and CDR2 sequences are SNHLY and FYNNEI. The CDR3 has 15 amino acids. V dropped 5 bases and J dropped 8 bases, with 19 bases sitting between them. The CDR3 loop is CASSSRGRGREPQHF. CDR3 bases: TGTGCCAGCAGTTCCCGTGGGAGAGGGAGGGAGCCCCAGCATTTT.

This chain connects TRBV30 to TRBJ1-1; D possibly corresponds to TRBD1 (6 bases). Germline V gene data show CDR1 as GTSNPN and CDR2 as SVGIG (reference sequence). V was cut by 4 bases and J by 2 bases, with 17 bases left in between. The CDR3 is 15 amino acids. This CDR3 is CAWTGRGTQNTEAFF. In nucleotides, the CDR3 is TGTGCCTGGACGGGAAGGGGGACCCAAAACACTGAAGCTTTCTTT. Complete variable domain (other parts from reference TRBV30 and TRBJ1-1): SQTIHQWPATLVQPVGSPLSLECTVEGTSNPNLYWYRQAAGRGLQLLFYSVGIGQISSEVPQNLSASRPQDRQFILSSKKLLLSDSGFYLCAWTGRGTQNTEAFFGQGTRLTVV.

This clone was observed a single time. CDR3 sequence (DNA): TGTGCCAGCAGCTTAGAGAGCAGGGCTCTAGGAGCTTTCTTT. This codes for CASSLESRALGAFF. The genes are TRBV7-8 and TRBJ1-1; tentative D call: TRBD1 (5 bases). Trimming left V 1 base short and J 10 bases short, with 16 bases between. The CDR3 covers 14 residues. Germline V gene data show CDR1 as SGHVS and CDR2 as FQNEAQ.

This clone has a handful of counts. The chain employs TRBV28 and TRBJ1-4; D remains ambiguous. With 5 bases removed from V and 4 bases from J, the gap between germline ends came to 26 bases. The germline CDR1 and CDR2 sequences are MDHEN and SYDVKM. This CDR3 region has 19 residues. CDR3 sequence reads: CASSPLQAEAVPFNEKLFF. In DNA, the CDR3 is TGTGCCAGCAGTCCCCTTCAAGCGGAAGCGGTGCCATTTAATGAAAAACTGTTTTTT.

The V call is TRBV28, the J call TRBJ2-3; 11 bases agree with TRBD2. Per the germline V gene, CDR1 is MDHEN and CDR2 is SYDVKM. V was pared by 2 bases and J by 3 bases, with 7 bases of the junction left unmatched. The CDR3 is 17 residues long. DNA for the CDR3: TGTGCCAGCAGTTTAGGCTTTAGCGGGGGGGTTACAGATACGCAGTATTTT. The encoded protein is CASSLGFSGGVTDTQYF.